These 30 T cell receptor beta chains were all obtained from the same sample, sequenced in a study of T-cell reconstitution after alpha-beta-depleted transplantation in children (dated by TCRdb to 2015 to 2016). Library generation was performed with PCR. TCRdb lists the instrument as Illumina HiSeq 2500. To normalize quantification of the TCRbeta repertoire, the TCR libraries were built with molecular barcoding that relied on unique molecular identifiers. TCRdb passed the public sequencing reads through fastp at Q25 and MiXCR, retaining productive beta sequences. Records with the same CDR3 protein are collapsed into one entry carrying the most frequent genes and DNA. The sample table holds about 260,000 distinct CDR3 sequences, of which 6.5% to 10% were seen once. The top ten constitute nearly 6.5% of the sample. Interpreted using the paper, the treatment or condition label stands for: allogeneic hematopoietic cell transplantation with graft depleted of TCRalphabeta T cells and CD19 B cells.

The source material was PBMCs, mostly from graft donor cells, sampled 180 days after TCRalphabeta/CD19-depleted stem cell transplant. The receptors were sampled from a male patient younger than 18 who had a stem cell transplant for acute lymphoblastic leukemia, so the T cells may come from the graft donor.

A note on this clonotype: This may arise from a read error, as a much more abundant clone is one base away. The chain is built from TRBV27 and TRBJ1-5; D is undetermined. Trimming took off 3 bases at V and 5 bases at J, with 8 bases between the two ends. CDR1 and CDR2 (germline): MNHEY, SMNVEV (reference sequence). CDR3 length: 13 residues. The CDR3, as DNA: TGTGCCAGCAGTTTCGAGTCCCATCAGCCCCAGCATTTT. Residues: CASSFESHQPQHF.

A few counts support this clonotype. The chain is built from TRBV6-5 and TRBJ2-1, with 11 bases that match TRBD1. This CDR3 is built from 19 residues. CDR1 is MNHEY, CDR2 SVGAGI, per germline. The V segment lost 2 bases and the J segment 2 bases; nucleotides outside the gene matches: 11. The CDR3, as DNA: TGTGCCAGCAGTTACGTCCCTCGGACAGGGGGCACCCCCTACAATGAGCAGTTCTTC. Its protein is CASSYVPRTGGTPYNEQFF.

In this sample, this clonotype turned up many times. The rearrangement joins TRBV24-1 to TRBJ2-3; no definite D call. Germline V gene sequence: CDR1 KGHDR, CDR2 SFDVKD. V was pared by 2 bases and J by 1 base, with 3 bases between. The CDR3 is made up of 13 amino acids. The CDR3 coding sequence is TGTGCCACCAGTGATTGGGGCACAGATACGCAGTATTTT. As protein: CATSDWGTDTQYF.

This clonotype was picked up many times. The CDR3 DNA sequence: TGTGCCAGCAGCCAAGTTCACAGGGGCTCTCAACGTGGGGCCAACGTCCTGACTTTC. This gives the protein CASSQVHRGSQRGANVLTF. The chain carries TRBV3-1 and TRBJ2-6, with 7 positions matching TRBD1. The germline V gene has CDR1 LGHDT and CDR2 YNNKEL (reference sequence). Trimming cost V 1 base and J 3 bases; bases outside gene matches: 12. This CDR3 has 19 amino acids.

This clonotype occurred many times. The chain employs TRBV3-1 and TRBJ1-1; perhaps TRBD1 as D (5 bases). Trimming took 2 bases from V and 0 from J, leaving 7 bases between them. The CDR3 covers 14 residues. Germline V gene data show CDR1 as LGHDT and CDR2 as YNNKEL (reference sequence). In DNA, the CDR3 is TGTGCCAGCAGCCAACAGGGCGTGAACACTGAAGCTTTCTTT. It specifies CASSQQGVNTEAFF.

This clonotype was observed many times. V is TRBV3-1 and J is TRBJ2-2; D possibly corresponds to TRBD1 (5 bases). Germline assignment: CDR1 LGHDT and CDR2 YNNKEL (reference sequence). The CDR3 consists of 15 residues. Trimming stripped 0 bases from V and 8 bases from J, with 13 bases between. The CDR3 region is CASSQEQVKGGELFF. Written as DNA, the CDR3 is TGTGCCAGCAGCCAAGAACAGGTTAAGGGTGGGGAGCTGTTTTTT.

Many counts were recorded for this clonotype. The J gene is TRBJ2-7, the V gene TRBV7-3, with D hard to call. Trimming pared 0 bases from V and 0 bases from J, leaving 3 bases between. CDR1 and CDR2 from the germline V gene are SGHTA and FQGTGA. The CDR3 consists of 13 residues. The CDR3 sequence: CASSLTRSYEQYF. The CDR3 DNA reads TGTGCCAGCAGCTTAACGCGCTCCTACGAGCAGTACTTC.

This clonotype was seen a single time. A much more abundant neighbour one base away suggests this may be a read error. The rearrangement links TRBV28 to TRBJ1-2; 9 bases line up with TRBD1. Per germline, CDR1 MDHEN and CDR2 SYDVKM. The CDR3 runs 14 residues. Losses at the gene ends were 4 bases for V and 4 bases for J; bases not matched to a gene: 4. The CDR3 sequence: CASSSVQGAYGYTF. CDR3 sequence (DNA): TGTGCCAGCAGTTCCGTACAGGGGGCCTATGGCTACACCTTC.

J is TRBJ1-1 and V is TRBV6-1; D is undetermined. The germline gives CDR1 MNHNS, CDR2 SASEGT. The CDR3 sequence is 14 residues long. V was pared by 6 bases and J by 1 base, with 12 bases between. The CDR3 spells CASRATFRNTEAFF. The CDR3 DNA is TGTGCCAGCAGGGCGACGTTTAGGAACACTGAAGCTTTCTTT.

This clonotype was picked up many times. The CDR3 sequence: CSASDKGISNQPQHF. CDR3 nucleotides: TGCAGTGCTAGTGATAAAGGGATAAGCAATCAGCCCCAGCATTTT. The chain employs TRBV20-1 and TRBJ1-5; D remains unclear. Germline CDR1 reads DFQATT; CDR2 reads SNEGSKA (reference sequence). V dropped 3 bases and J dropped 1 base, with 13 bases sitting between them. CDR3 length: 15 amino acids.

This clonotype was observed at least ten times. The rearrangement links TRBV11-2 to TRBJ2-1; 7 positions match TRBD2. The J segment lost 6 bases and the V segment lost 6 bases, leaving 11 bases of the junction unmatched. Germline V lookup: CDR1 SGHAT, CDR2 FQNNGV. This CDR3 has 15 residues. CDR3 DNA sequence: TGTGCCAGCAGGAACCCGGGACGGACTAGCAATGAGCAGTTCTTC. It yields the protein CASRNPGRTSNEQFF.

This clonotype appeared many times. The chain combines TRBV18 with TRBJ2-7; tentative D call: TRBD2 (6 bases). Trimming cost V 1 base and J 0 bases, with 7 bases left between them. Germline V gene data show CDR1 as KGHSH and CDR2 as LQKENI. This CDR3 comprises 14 residues. The DNA of the CDR3 is TGTGCCAGCTCACCACTCGGGAGCTCCTACGAGCAGTACTTC. Protein: CASSPLGSSYEQYF.

Ten or more counts support this clonotype. CDR3 nucleotide sequence: TGCGCCAGCAGCTCCCGGACTAGCGGGCAGACCCAGTACTTC. Protein product: CASSSRTSGQTQYF. This chain links TRBV5-1 with TRBJ2-5, with 11 nucleotides matching TRBD2. CDR1 is SGHRS and CDR2 is YFSETQ in the germline V gene. The CDR3 extends over 14 amino acids. V shed 3 bases and J 6 bases; nucleotides not matched to a gene: 4.

Many counts were recorded for this clonotype. The CDR3, as DNA: TGTGCCAGCAGCGTAGGTGGAGGGTTTAACTATGGCTACACCTTC. Translated: CASSVGGGFNYGYTF. The rearrangement joins TRBV9 to TRBJ1-2; D gene unclear. There are 15 residues in the CDR3. Germline loops: CDR1 SGDLS, CDR2 YYNGEE. V lost 0 bases and J 1 base, leaving 10 bases between the germline ends.

This clonotype was seen ten or more times. The V and J genes are TRBV29-1 and TRBJ2-2; 7 nucleotides match TRBD2. With V trimmed by 6 bases and J by 2 bases, 6 bases remained unmatched. Germline lookup yields CDR1 SQVTM and CDR2 ANQGSEA. The CDR3 extends over 14 amino acids. The CDR3 protein is CSVAGLYNTGELFF. The DNA of the CDR3 is TGCAGCGTAGCGGGACTCTATAACACCGGGGAGCTGTTTTTT.

The chain joins TRBV7-8 to TRBJ1-3, with 7 bases that match TRBD1. This CDR3 has 15 residues. Germline loops: CDR1 SGHVS, CDR2 FQNEAQ. The ends lost 2 bases at V and 7 bases at J; junction bases unmatched: 8. The CDR3 DNA reads as TGTGCCAGCAGCTTATTGGAGGGGGCGAGGAACACCATATATTTT. Translated: CASSLLEGARNTIYF.

This clonotype showed up many times. The J gene is TRBJ1-5, the V gene TRBV28; possible D gene TRBD1, 6 bases. With 7 bases removed from V and 2 bases from J, the gap between germline ends came to 18 bases. CDR3 length: 16 residues. CDR1 is MDHEN and CDR2 is SYDVKM in the germline V gene. The CDR3 sequence is CASKEQGGWGNQPQHF. DNA for the CDR3: TGTGCCAGCAAGGAACAGGGCGGCTGGGGCAATCAGCCCCAGCATTTT.

This clonotype was observed at least ten times. The rearrangement uses TRBV10-3 and TRBJ2-1; possible D gene TRBD1, 6 bases. V dropped 10 bases and J dropped 9 bases, with 13 bases sitting between them. This CDR3 spans 11 amino acids. Germline values: CDR1 ENHRY, CDR2 SYGVKD. For the CDR3, the DNA is TGTGCCACCCTAGGGGGAGTTGAGCAGTTCTTC. Protein: CATLGGVEQFF.

This clonotype was seen repeatedly, ten times or more. V gene TRBV7-6 combines with J gene TRBJ2-7; D not resolved. Per the germline V gene, CDR1 is SGHVS and CDR2 is FNYEAQ. V lost 0 bases to trimming and J lost 3 bases, with 6 bases between them. The CDR3 contains 13 residues. CDR3 in DNA: TGTGCCAGCAGCTTAGCGATGGGCTACGAGCAGTACTTC. It codes for CASSLAMGYEQYF.

This clonotype was seen many times. This chain connects TRBV20-1 to TRBJ1-5, with D tentatively TRBD1 (5 bases). The V end lost 6 bases, the J end lost 3 bases, and 15 bases lay between the germline ends. The germline V gene encodes CDR1 DFQATT and CDR2 SNEGSKA (reference sequence). The CDR3 covers 14 residues. The CDR3, as DNA: TGCAGTGCCGGGACCCAAAGAATCAATCAGCCCCAGCATTTT. Its protein product is CSAGTQRINQPQHF.

At least ten counts were recorded for this clonotype. This sequence joins TRBV9 and TRBJ1-1; possible D gene TRBD1, 6 bases. This CDR3 has 14 residues. V was clipped by 0 bases and J by 5 bases, with 11 bases between them. Germline CDR1 and CDR2: SGDLS and YYNGEE. CDR3 sequence: CASSVEGGGTEAFF. DNA of the CDR3: TGTGCCAGCAGCGTAGAGGGGGGAGGTACTGAAGCTTTCTTT.

The gene calls are TRBV7-8 and TRBJ1-5, with 7 positions matching TRBD1. V trimming: 11 bases; J trimming: 0 bases; junction bases outside the gene matches: 7. Germline V gene sequence: CDR1 SGHVS, CDR2 FQNEAQ. The length of the CDR3 is 14 residues. CDR3 coding DNA: TGTGCCCCGACAGGGCAATATAGCAATCAGCCCCAGCATTTT. Translated, it gives CAPTGQYSNQPQHF.

This clonotype was seen many times. The chain carries TRBV28 and TRBJ1-1, with 9 bases fitting TRBD1. The CDR3 runs 14 residues. Germline V lookup: CDR1 MDHEN, CDR2 SYDVKM. V shed 6 bases, J shed 6 bases, and the junction held 8 bases outside the gene matches. CDR3 DNA sequence: TGTGCCAGCAGGGAAGGGACAGGGATGGCTGAAGCTTTCTTT. Translation: CASREGTGMAEAFF. The whole variable domain, remainder taken from reference TRBV28 and TRBJ1-1, is DVKVTQSSRYLVKRTGEKVFLECVQDMDHENMFWYRQDPGLGLRLIYFSYDVKMKEKGDIPEGYSVSREKKERFSLILESASTNQTSMYLCASREGTGMAEAFFGQGTRLTVV.

This clonotype occurred many times. The chain recombines TRBV11-2 with TRBJ1-2; no clear D gene. V gave up 5 bases and J gave up 8 bases, with 21 bases separating them. This CDR3 has 15 residues. Germline V gene lookup returns CDR1 SGHAT and CDR2 FQNNGV. Here the CDR3 DNA reads TGTGCCAGCAGCCCAGTGGCCCTCCTTACGGGAGGCTACACCTTC. Its protein is CASSPVALLTGGYTF.

This clonotype was picked up many times. The chain links TRBV27 to TRBJ2-7; unclear D gene. In germline, CDR1 is MNHEY, CDR2 SMNVEV (reference sequence). Trimming shortened V by 6 bases and J by 7 bases, and 19 bases separated the two germline ends. This CDR3 comprises 14 residues. CDR3 sequence reads: CASSRVPPSKEQYF. CDR3 DNA sequence: TGTGCCAGCAGCCGGGTGCCCCCCTCTAAGGAGCAGTACTTC.

This clonotype was recorded at least ten times. V is TRBV19 and J is TRBJ2-3, with 8 bases identical to TRBD1. This CDR3 is 17 amino acids long. CDR1 and CDR2 (germline): LNHDA, SQIVND (reference sequence). V lost 1 base, J lost 0 bases, and 6 bases stayed unmatched. In nucleotides, the CDR3 is TGTGCCAGTAGTATAGCCGGGACAGGTACCAGCACAGATACGCAGTATTTT. Translated: CASSIAGTGTSTDTQYF.

This clonotype was seen many times. This sequence joins TRBV15 and TRBJ1-2; D remains ambiguous. Trimming stripped 1 base from V and 7 bases from J, with 10 bases between. Germline assignment: CDR1 LNHNV and CDR2 YYDKDF (reference sequence). CDR3 size: 13 residues. CDR3 region: CATSRAPGSGYTF. The CDR3 nucleotides read TGTGCCACCAGCAGAGCCCCCGGTAGTGGCTACACCTTC.

This clonotype was observed at least ten times. The J gene is TRBJ2-5, the V gene TRBV5-5; 7 nucleotides agree with TRBD1. Unmatched junction bases numbered 13, after V lost 0 bases and J lost 5 bases. The CDR3 extends over 17 amino acids. CDR1 SGHKS and CDR2 YYEKEE come from the germline V gene (reference sequence). The CDR3 protein is CASSLDGLTGLTETQYF. The CDR3, as DNA: TGTGCCAGCAGCTTGGATGGGTTGACAGGGCTCACGGAGACCCAGTACTTC.

This clonotype was detected ten times or more. The genes are TRBV7-2 and TRBJ1-3; 10 nucleotides align to TRBD1. The CDR3 sequence is 13 residues long. Trimming took 4 bases from V and 9 from J; bases not matched to a gene: 3. CDR1 and CDR2 (germline): SGHTA, FQGNSA. Written as DNA, the CDR3 is TGTGCCAGCAGCTGGACAGGGGGAGGCACCATATATTTT. Its translation is CASSWTGGGTIYF.

This clonotype has at least ten counts. The chain combines TRBV28 with TRBJ2-1, with TRBD1 as a possible D gene (6 bases). CDR3 length equals 14 residues. CDR1 is MDHEN and CDR2 is SYDVKM in the germline V gene. V lost 7 bases to trimming and J lost 9 bases, with 19 bases between them. The CDR3 nucleotides are TGTGCCAGCACTGGGGGCAGGGCCTACGGTGAGCAGTTCTTC. Translation gives CASTGGRAYGEQFF.